The 6 T cell receptor beta chains in this list originate from one sample, sequenced in a study of blood T cell repertoires in COVID-19. The method was immunoSEQ multiplex PCR; TCRdb's version includes in-frame clones alone and lacks a portion of them. In the table there are tens of thousands of clones, around 82% of which are singletons. Specimen: peripheral blood. The receptors stem from a human donor in a cohort sampled during active COVID-19.

The V call is TRBV5-1, the J call TRBJ1-2, with D tentatively TRBD1 (6 bases). The V end lost 0 bases, the J end lost 8 bases, and 8 bases lay between the germline ends. Germline CDR1 SGHRS, CDR2 YFSETQ. The CDR3 covers 12 residues. In nucleotides, the CDR3 is TGCGCCAGCAGCTTGGACAGGGTCGGCTACACCTTC. This translates into CASSLDRVGYTF.

The chain uses TRBV9 and TRBJ2-5, with a possible D match to TRBD1 (7 bases). This CDR3 has 17 residues. Germline V lookup: CDR1 SGDLS, CDR2 YYNGEE. With 4 bases removed from V and 0 bases from J, the gap between germline ends came to 19 bases. CDR3 region: CASSPHPGGRYQETQYF. In DNA form, the CDR3 reads TGTGCCAGCAGCCCCCATCCAGGGGGGCGGTACCAAGAGACCCAGTACTTC. The full variable domain, rest sourced from reference TRBV9 and TRBJ2-5, is DSGVTQTPKHLITATGQRVTLRCSPRSGDLSVYWYQQSLDQGLQFLIQYYNGEERAKGNILERFSAQQFPDLHSELNLSSLELGDSALYFCASSPHPGGRYQETQYFGPGTRLLVL.

The genes are TRBV19 and TRBJ2-7; a possible D gene is TRBD1 (6 bases). The V gene's germline CDR1 is LNHDA and CDR2 SQIVND (reference sequence). Trimming pared 6 bases from V and 3 bases from J, leaving 12 bases between. This CDR3 is built from 13 residues. CDR3 loop: CASSYREGYEQYF. In nucleotides, the CDR3 is TGTGCCAGTAGCTACAGGGAAGGCTACGAGCAGTACTTC.

This chain joins TRBV11-2 and TRBJ2-7; D may be TRBD2 (5 bases). The CDR3 spans 14 residues. V gave up 6 bases and J gave up 2 bases, with 14 bases separating them. Germline values: CDR1 SGHAT, CDR2 FQNNGV. The CDR3 DNA reads TGTGCCAGCAGTCCCCGCGGACTTCCCTACGAGCAGTACTTC. It yields the protein CASSPRGLPYEQYF.

The chain uses TRBV11-2 and TRBJ1-5, with 7 bases identical to TRBD1. CDR1 is SGHAT and CDR2 is FQNNGV in the germline V gene. After removal of 2 bases from V and 6 bases from J, the junction contained 7 bases not matched to a gene. The CDR3 is 15 residues long. CDR3 DNA sequence: TGTGCCAGCAGCTTATCGAGGCAGGGGGGTCAGCCCCAGCATTTT. It is translated as CASSLSRQGGQPQHF.

The chain employs TRBV19 and TRBJ1-2; tentatively, D is TRBD1 (6 bases). Germline CDR1 reads LNHDA; CDR2 reads SQIVND (reference sequence). V was trimmed by 7 bases and J by 10 bases, leaving 22 bases between them. The CDR3 consists of 14 residues. This chain's CDR3 is CASNTLGTRGDYTF. CDR3 bases: TGTGCCAGTAATACCCTTGGGACCAGGGGTGACTACACCTTC.